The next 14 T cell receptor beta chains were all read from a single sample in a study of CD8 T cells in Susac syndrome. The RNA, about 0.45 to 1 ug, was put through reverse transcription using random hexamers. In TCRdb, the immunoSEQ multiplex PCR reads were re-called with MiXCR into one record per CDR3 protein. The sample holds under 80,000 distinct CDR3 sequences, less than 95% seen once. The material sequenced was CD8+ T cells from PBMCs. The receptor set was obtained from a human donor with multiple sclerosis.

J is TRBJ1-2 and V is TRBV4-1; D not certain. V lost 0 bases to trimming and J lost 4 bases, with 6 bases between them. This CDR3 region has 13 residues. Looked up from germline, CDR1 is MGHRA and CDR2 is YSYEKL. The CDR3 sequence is CASSQEGGYGYTF. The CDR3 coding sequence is TGCGCCAGCAGCCAAGAGGGCGGCTATGGCTACACCTTC.

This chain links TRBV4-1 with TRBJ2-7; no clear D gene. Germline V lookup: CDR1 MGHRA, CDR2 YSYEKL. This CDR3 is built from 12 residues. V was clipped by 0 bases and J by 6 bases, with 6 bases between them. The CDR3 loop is CASSQDGLEQYF. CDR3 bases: TGCGCCAGCAGCCAAGATGGCCTCGAGCAGTACTTC.

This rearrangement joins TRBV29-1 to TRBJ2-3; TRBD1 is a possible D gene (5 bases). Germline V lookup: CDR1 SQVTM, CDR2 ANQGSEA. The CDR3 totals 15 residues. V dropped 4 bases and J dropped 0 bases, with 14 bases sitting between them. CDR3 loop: CSVVDLGQSTDTQYF. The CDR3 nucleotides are TGCAGCGTTGTCGACCTGGGGCAGAGCACAGATACGCAGTATTTT.

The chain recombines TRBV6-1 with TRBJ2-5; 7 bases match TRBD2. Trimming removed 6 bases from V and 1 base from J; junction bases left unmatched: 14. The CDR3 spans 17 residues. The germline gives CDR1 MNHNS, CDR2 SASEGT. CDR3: CASSPLQAGRFQETQYF. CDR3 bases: TGTGCCAGCAGCCCTTTGCAAGCGGGGCGGTTCCAAGAGACCCAGTACTTC.

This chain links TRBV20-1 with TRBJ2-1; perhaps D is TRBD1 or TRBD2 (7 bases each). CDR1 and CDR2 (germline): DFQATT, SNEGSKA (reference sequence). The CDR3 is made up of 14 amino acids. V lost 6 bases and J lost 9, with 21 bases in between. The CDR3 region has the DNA TGCAGTGCACTTAGGAGCCCCAGGGGGGGTGAGCAGTTCTTC. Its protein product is CSALRSPRGGEQFF.

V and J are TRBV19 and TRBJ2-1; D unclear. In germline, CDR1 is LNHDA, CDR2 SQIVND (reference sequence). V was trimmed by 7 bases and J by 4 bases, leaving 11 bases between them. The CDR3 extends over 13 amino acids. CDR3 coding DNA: TGTGCCAGTATCCGACCGGATTACAATGAGCAGTTCTTC. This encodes CASIRPDYNEQFF.

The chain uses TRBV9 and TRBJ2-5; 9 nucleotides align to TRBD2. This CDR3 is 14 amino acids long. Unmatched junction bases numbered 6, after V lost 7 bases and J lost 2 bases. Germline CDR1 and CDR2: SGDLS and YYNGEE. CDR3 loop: CASAGGAGQETQYF. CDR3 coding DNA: TGTGCCAGCGCGGGGGGGGCGGGACAAGAGACCCAGTACTTC.

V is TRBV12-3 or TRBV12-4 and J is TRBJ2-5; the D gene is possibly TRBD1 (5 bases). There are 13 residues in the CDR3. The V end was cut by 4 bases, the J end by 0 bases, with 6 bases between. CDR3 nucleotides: TGTGCCAGCAGTTGGACACACCAAGAGACCCAGTACTTC. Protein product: CASSWTHQETQYF.

This CDR3 reads CASSEAGNSYNEQFF. The CDR3, as DNA: TGTGCCAGCAGTGAAGCAGGGAACTCCTACAATGAGCAGTTCTTC. This chain joins TRBV2 and TRBJ2-1; D gene unclear. Trimming removed 0 bases at V and 0 bases at J, with 6 bases between. Germline loops: CDR1 SNHLY, CDR2 FYNNEI. CDR3 length equals 15 residues.

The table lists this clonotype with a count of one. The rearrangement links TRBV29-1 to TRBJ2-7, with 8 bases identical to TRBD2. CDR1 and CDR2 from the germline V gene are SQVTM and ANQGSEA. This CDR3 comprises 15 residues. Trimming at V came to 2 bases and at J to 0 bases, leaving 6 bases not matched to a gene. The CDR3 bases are TGCAGCGTTGAATACAGCGGGGGATCCTCCTACGAGCAGTACTTC. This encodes CSVEYSGGSSYEQYF.

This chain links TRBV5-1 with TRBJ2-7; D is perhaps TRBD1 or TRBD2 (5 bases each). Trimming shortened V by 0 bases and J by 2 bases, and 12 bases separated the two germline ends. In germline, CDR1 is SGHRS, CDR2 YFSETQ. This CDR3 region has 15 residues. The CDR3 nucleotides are TGCGCCAGCAGCTTGGGTCCAGGGACCACCTACGAGCAGTACTTC. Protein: CASSLGPGTTYEQYF.

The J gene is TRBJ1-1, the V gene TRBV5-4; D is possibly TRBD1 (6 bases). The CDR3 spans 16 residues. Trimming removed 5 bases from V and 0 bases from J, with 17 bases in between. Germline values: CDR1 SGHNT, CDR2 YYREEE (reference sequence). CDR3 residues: CASRGPGWGLNTEAFF. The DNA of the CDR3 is TGTGCCAGCAGAGGTCCGGGGTGGGGGCTGAACACTGAAGCTTTCTTT.

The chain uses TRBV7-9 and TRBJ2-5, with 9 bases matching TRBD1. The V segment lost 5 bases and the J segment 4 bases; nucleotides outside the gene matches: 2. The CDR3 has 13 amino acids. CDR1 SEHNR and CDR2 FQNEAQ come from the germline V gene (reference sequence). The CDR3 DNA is TGTGCCAGCAGCGGGACAGGGTTAGAGACCCAGTACTTC. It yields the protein CASSGTGLETQYF.

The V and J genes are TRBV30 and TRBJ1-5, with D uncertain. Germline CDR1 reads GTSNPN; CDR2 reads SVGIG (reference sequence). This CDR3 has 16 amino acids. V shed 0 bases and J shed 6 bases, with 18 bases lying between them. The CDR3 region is CAWSVSPQVGSQPQHF. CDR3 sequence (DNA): TGTGCCTGGAGTGTATCCCCTCAGGTGGGCAGTCAGCCCCAGCATTTT. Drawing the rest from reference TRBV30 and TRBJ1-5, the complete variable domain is SQTIHQWPATLVQPVGSPLSLECTVEGTSNPNLYWYRQAAGRGLQLLFYSVGIGQISSEVPQNLSASRPQDRQFILSSKKLLLSDSGFYLCAWSVSPQVGSQPQHFGDGTRLSIL.